A single sample is the source of the 17 T cell receptor beta chains below, sequenced in a study of Ad26.COV2.S vaccination and SARS-CoV-2 variants. The assay was immunoSEQ multiplex PCR, and TCRdb's table has in-frame clones only and misses some. The profile shows just over 350,000 clones, 70% to 90% of them singletons. Treatment meaning: around 19 received Ad26.COV2.S at low or high dose, single or two shots; about 5 received placebo; per-sample allocation not given. Each sample was drawn 63 days after the first injection (of vaccine or placebo). Source: peripheral blood, taken in a trial of Ad26.COV2.S vaccine versus placebo. The receptors shown here come from a person aged 18-60 years who received the Ad26.COV2.S COVID-19 vaccine or a placebo.

This chain uses TRBV3-1 (or the pseudogene TRBV3-2) with TRBJ1-4, with D uncertain. This CDR3 comprises 15 residues. With 1 base removed from V and 7 bases from J, the gap between germline ends came to 13 bases. Germline loops: CDR1 LGHDT, CDR2 YNNKEL (reference sequence). The CDR3 bases are TGTGCCAGCAGCCAAGTAGCCCCGTACTGTGAAAAACTGTTTTTT. This sequence encodes CASSQVAPYCEKLFF.

The chain carries TRBV6-1 and TRBJ2-3; D is ambiguous. Germline V gene sequence: CDR1 MNHNS, CDR2 SASEGT. This CDR3 is 16 amino acids long. V lost 4 bases, J lost 0 bases, and 14 bases lay in between. The CDR3, as DNA: TGTGCCAGCAGTGCCGGATGGACCTCTAGCACAGATACGCAGTATTTT. Translated, it gives CASSAGWTSSTDTQYF.

The chain uses TRBV25-1 and TRBJ1-3; TRBD1 matches at 7 bases. The CDR3 loop spans 16 amino acids. In germline, CDR1 is MGHDK, CDR2 SYGVNS. V was pared by 4 bases and J by 2 bases, with 8 bases of the junction left unmatched. CDR3 in DNA: TGTGCCAGCAGTGCCTCCACAGGGGCCGCTGGAAACACCATATATTTT. Its translation is CASSASTGAAGNTIYF.

The J gene is TRBJ1-4, the V gene TRBV10-2, with D tentatively TRBD1 (5 bases). Trimming left V 2 bases short and J 5 bases short, with 9 bases between. From germline, CDR1 is WSHSY and CDR2 SAAADI. The CDR3 covers 14 residues. The CDR3 coding sequence is TGCGCCAGCAGTGAGACACAGGTGAATGAAAAACTGTTTTTT. The encoded protein is CASSETQVNEKLFF.

The rearrangement uses TRBV11-2 and TRBJ2-5, with 7 bases lining up with TRBD2. The CDR3 sequence is 17 residues long. V shed 2 bases, J shed 2 bases, and the junction held 11 bases outside the gene matches. Germline V gene sequence: CDR1 SGHAT, CDR2 FQNNGV. This CDR3 is CASSLLSYRDYQETQYF. CDR3 bases: TGTGCCAGCAGCTTATTGAGTTACCGGGACTATCAAGAGACCCAGTACTTC.

This chain links TRBV30 with TRBJ1-5, with no clear D. CDR1 is GTSNPN, CDR2 SVGIG, per germline (reference sequence). CDR3 length: 14 amino acids. V lost 2 bases to trimming and J lost 0 bases, with 8 bases between them. The chain's CDR3 is CAWSLLNSNQPQHF. CDR3 nucleotide sequence: TGTGCCTGGAGTCTGCTAAATAGCAATCAGCCCCAGCATTTT. Based on the CDR3 plus reference TRBV30 and TRBJ1-5, the full variable domain is SQTIHQWPATLVQPVGSPLSLECTVEGTSNPNLYWYRQAAGRGLQLLFYSVGIGQISSEVPQNLSASRPQDRQFILSSKKLLLSDSGFYLCAWSLLNSNQPQHFGDGTRLSIL.

In regard to this clone: The sample contains more than one DNA sequence encoding this CDR3. This chain connects TRBV5-1 to TRBJ1-1; no clear D gene. The germline gives CDR1 SGHRS, CDR2 YFSETQ. The CDR3 loop spans 13 amino acids. V shed 0 bases and J shed 2 bases, with 5 bases lying between them. DNA of the CDR3: TGCGCCAGCAGCTTGGAGGTTAACACTGAAGCTTTCTTT. This translates into CASSLEVNTEAFF.

V and J are TRBV19 and TRBJ2-7; 11 bases match TRBD2. The V gene's germline CDR1 is LNHDA and CDR2 SQIVND (reference sequence). This CDR3 is 16 amino acids long. Trimming took 5 bases from V and 4 from J; bases not matched to a gene: 10. This CDR3 reads CASSPALAGGLYEQYF. As DNA, the CDR3 is TGTGCCAGTAGTCCGGCGCTAGCGGGGGGTTTATACGAGCAGTACTTC.

This clone was observed many times. This chain links TRBV10-3 with TRBJ2-7, with TRBD1 matching over 7 bases. This CDR3 comprises 13 residues. V was pared by 10 bases and J by 6 bases, with 12 bases of the junction left unmatched. CDR1 and CDR2 from the germline V gene are ENHRY and SYGVKD. This CDR3 reads CATRGDRVGEQYF. The CDR3 nucleotides read TGTGCCACTAGAGGAGACAGGGTTGGCGAGCAGTACTTC.

This chain joins TRBV2 and TRBJ1-4; no clear D gene. The germline gives CDR1 SNHLY, CDR2 FYNNEI. The CDR3 contains 13 residues. V shed 4 bases and J shed 5 bases, with 8 bases lying between them. CDR3 sequence reads: CASSAEVNEKLFF. The CDR3, as DNA: TGTGCCAGCAGTGCCGAGGTCAATGAAAAACTGTTTTTT. The full variable domain, completed using reference TRBV2 and TRBJ1-4, is EPEVTQTPSHQVTQMGQEVILRCVPISNHLYFYWYRQILGQKVEFLVSFYNNEISEKSEIFDDQFSVERPDGSNFTLKIRSTKLEDSAMYFCASSAEVNEKLFFGSGTQLSVL.

The genes are TRBV5-1 and TRBJ1-4; D is possibly TRBD1 (5 bases). V was pared by 4 bases and J by 5 bases, with 18 bases between. CDR1 is SGHRS, CDR2 YFSETQ, per germline. CDR3 length: 16 amino acids. The CDR3 protein is CASSPTATARNEKLFF. For the CDR3, the DNA is TGCGCCAGCAGCCCAACGGCGACAGCCCGGAATGAAAAACTGTTTTTT.

V and J are TRBV3-1 (or the pseudogene TRBV3-2) and TRBJ2-5; 7 bases are shared with TRBD1. Germline V gene lookup returns CDR1 LGHDT and CDR2 YNNKEL (reference sequence). Trimming at V came to 4 bases and at J to 0 bases, leaving 11 bases not matched to a gene. The CDR3 length is 17 residues. CDR3 protein: CASSPPRDSLYQETQYF. Written as DNA, the CDR3 is TGTGCCAGCAGCCCACCCCGGGACAGCTTGTACCAAGAGACCCAGTACTTC.

The chain links TRBV28 to TRBJ2-7; TRBD2 might be the D (6 bases). V dropped 5 bases and J dropped 1 base, with 12 bases sitting between them. This CDR3 comprises 14 residues. Germline CDR1 reads MDHEN; CDR2 reads SYDVKM. CDR3 protein: CASSGPGDSYEQYF. CDR3 DNA: TGTGCCAGCAGTGGGCCGGGGGATTCCTACGAGCAGTACTTC.

The chain has TRBV29-1 and TRBJ2-7; D ambiguous. CDR3 length: 12 amino acids. V lost 6 bases to trimming and J lost 1 base, with 10 bases between them. Germline values: CDR1 SQVTM, CDR2 ANQGSEA. CDR3: CSVGAVSYEQYF. As DNA, the CDR3 is TGCAGCGTCGGCGCGGTGTCCTACGAGCAGTACTTC.

In DNA form, the CDR3 reads TGTGCCAGCTCACCCTCGGCCCCTTCGGGGGCCGGGGCCAACGTCCTGACTTTC. Translated, it gives CASSPSAPSGAGANVLTF. The chain has TRBV18 and TRBJ2-6; D tentatively fits TRBD1 or TRBD2 (6 bases each). CDR1 and CDR2 from the germline V gene are KGHSH and LQKENI. The CDR3 is 18 amino acids. V was pared by 3 bases and J by 4 bases, with 19 bases between.

J is TRBJ2-2 and V is TRBV4-1; D is undetermined. The CDR3 contains 11 residues. Germline V CDR1 and CDR2: MGHRA, YSYEKL. Trimming cost V 7 bases and J 7 bases, with 7 bases left between them. Here the CDR3 DNA reads TGCGCCAGCAAGGGCGGCGGGGAGCTGTTTTTT. Translation: CASKGGGELFF.

This chain links TRBV10-2 with TRBJ1-6; possibly TRBD1 for D (5 bases). The CDR3 runs to 15 residues. Trimming stripped 6 bases from V and 6 bases from J, with 15 bases between. CDR1 and CDR2 (germline): WSHSY, SAAADI. Here the CDR3 DNA reads TGCGCCAGCAGCCGAGGGACGGGTACTAATTCACCCCTCCACTTT. Translation gives CASSRGTGTNSPLHF.